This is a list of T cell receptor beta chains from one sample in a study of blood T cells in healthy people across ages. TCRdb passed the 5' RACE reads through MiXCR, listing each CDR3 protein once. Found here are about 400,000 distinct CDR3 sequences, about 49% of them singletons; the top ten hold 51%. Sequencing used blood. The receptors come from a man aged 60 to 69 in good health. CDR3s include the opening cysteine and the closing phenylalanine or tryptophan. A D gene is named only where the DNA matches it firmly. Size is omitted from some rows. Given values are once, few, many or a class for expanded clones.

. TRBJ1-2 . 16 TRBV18 TGTGCCAGCTCACCTTCTACGACAGTTTGGGCCAGGGGCTACACCTTC CASSPSTTVWARGYTF
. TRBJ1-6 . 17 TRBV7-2 TGTGCCAGCAGCTTCTTAGGGTGGAGCTCCTATAATTCACCCCTCCACTTT CASSFLGWSSYNSPLHF
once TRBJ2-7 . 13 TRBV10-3 TGTGCCATCAGTAGAACAGTAGCGTTCGAGCAGTACTTC CAISRTVAFEQYF
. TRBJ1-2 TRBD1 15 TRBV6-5 TGTGCCAGCAGTTACGGGACAGGGGACAACTATGGCTACACCTTC CASSYGTGDNYGYTF
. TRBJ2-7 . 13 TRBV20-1 TGCAGTGCTAGAACAGGCTCCCTGGACGAGCAGTACTTC CSARTGSLDEQYF
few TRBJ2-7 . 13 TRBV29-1 TGCAGCGTTGAAGTGGCCAGCTCCTACGAGCAGTACTTC CSVEVASSYEQYF
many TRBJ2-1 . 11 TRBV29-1 TGCAGCGTTGAATCACCGGATGAGCAGTTCTTC CSVESPDEQFF
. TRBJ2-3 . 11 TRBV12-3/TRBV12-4 TGTGCCAGCAGTTTATTAGAGGTGCAGTATTTT CASSLLEVQYF
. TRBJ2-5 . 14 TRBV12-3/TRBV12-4 TGTGCCAGCAGTTTAAGGGGGTGGCGAGAGACCCAGTACTTC CASSLRGWRETQYF
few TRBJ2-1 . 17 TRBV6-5 TGTGCCAGCAGTTACTCGAACAGGGGACTGTATTACAATGAGCAGTTCTTC CASSYSNRGLYYNEQFF
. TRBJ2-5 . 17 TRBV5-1 TGCGCCAGCAGCGCCACAGCGGGCCCAGGGCCCAAGGAGACCCAGTACTTC CASSATAGPGPKETQYF
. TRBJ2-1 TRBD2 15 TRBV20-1 TGCAGTGCTAGGGGATTCACTAGCGGAAACAATGAGCAGTTCTTC CSARGFTSGNNEQFF
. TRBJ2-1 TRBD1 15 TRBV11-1 TGTGCCAGCAGCTTAGAGGAACAGGGGTACAATGAGCAGTTCTTC CASSLEEQGYNEQFF
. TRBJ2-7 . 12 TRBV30 TGTGCCGGGAGCTACAGGGCCTACGAGCAGTACTTC CAGSYRAYEQYF
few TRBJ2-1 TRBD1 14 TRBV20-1 TGCAGTGCTAGAGTGGGGACAGGTTACAATGAGCAGTTCTTC CSARVGTGYNEQFF
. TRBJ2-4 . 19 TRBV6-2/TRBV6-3 TGTGCCTGCAGTTATAGGGGGAACGACAGTAAATTAGCCAAAAACATTCAGTACTTC CACSYRGNDSKLAKNIQYF
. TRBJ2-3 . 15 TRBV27 TGTGCCAGCAGTTGGGGATCACTAGGGGGAGATACGCAGTATTTT CASSWGSLGGDTQYF
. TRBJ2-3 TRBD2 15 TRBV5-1 TGCGCCAGCAGCCGACTAGCGGGGGGCTCAGATACGCAGTATTTT CASSRLAGGSDTQYF
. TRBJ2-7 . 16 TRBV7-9 TGTGCCAGCAGCTTGGTCGTGGGGGCCCTCTTCAGGGAGCAGTACTTC CASSLVVGALFREQYF
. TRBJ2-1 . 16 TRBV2 TGTGCCAGCAGTGAATCTGCGGGGCTCCTTACAGATGAGCAGTTCTTC CASSESAGLLTDEQFF
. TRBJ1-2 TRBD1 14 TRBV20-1 TGCAGTGCTAGAGATGGGACAGGGGACGCGGGCTACACCTTC CSARDGTGDAGYTF
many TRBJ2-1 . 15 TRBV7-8 TGTGCCAGCAGCTTAGCAGGGACGACCGGAAATGAGCAGTTCTTC CASSLAGTTGNEQFF
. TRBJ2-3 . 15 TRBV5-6 TGTGCCAGCAGTCAGAGCGGGCGGGGCACAGATACGCAGTATTTT CASSQSGRGTDTQYF
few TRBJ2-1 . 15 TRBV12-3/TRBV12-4 TGTGCCAGCAGTCGCGCTCCAAGCTCCTACAATGAGCAGTTCTTC CASSRAPSSYNEQFF